Below are 31 T cell receptor beta chains sequenced from a single sample in a study of blood T cell repertoires in COVID-19. Data came from immunoSEQ multiplex PCR; TCRdb stores just in-frame clones and leaves some out. This table holds about 300,000 clones, less than 90% found once. Sequencing was done on a sample of peripheral blood. All receptors come from a human donor in a cohort sampled during active COVID-19.

The chain combines TRBV4-1 with TRBJ2-3, with 8 bases lining up with TRBD2. Germline CDR1 and CDR2: MGHRA and YSYEKL. Germline trimming cut 5 bases from V and 4 bases from J; bases unmatched to any gene: 8. This CDR3 spans 15 amino acids. The CDR3: CASSGAGAGSDTQYF. The CDR3 bases are TGCGCCAGCAGCGGAGCGGGAGCCGGGTCAGATACGCAGTATTTT.

The chain couples TRBV6-6 to TRBJ2-7; 8 bases are shared with TRBD1. The length of the CDR3 is 15 residues. J gave up 1 base and V 4 bases, and 6 bases lay outside the gene matches. In germline, CDR1 is MNHNY, CDR2 SVGAGI (reference sequence). The CDR3 region is CASSLGQGGSYEQYF. The CDR3, as DNA: TGTGCCAGCAGTTTAGGACAGGGTGGTTCCTACGAGCAGTACTTC.

The genes are TRBV4-3 and TRBJ2-2, with TRBD2 matching 9 bases. Germline V lookup: CDR1 LGHNA, CDR2 YSLEER. The ends lost 1 base at V and 7 bases at J; junction bases unmatched: 4. The CDR3 is 15 amino acids. The CDR3 DNA reads TGCGCCAGCAGCCAAGTGCGGGAGGGTGTCGGGGAGCTGTTTTTT. This codes for CASSQVREGVGELFF.

The chain has TRBV28 and TRBJ1-1; D might be TRBD1 (5 bases). With 5 bases removed from V and 6 bases from J, the gap between germline ends came to 10 bases. This CDR3 comprises 12 residues. The germline gives CDR1 MDHEN, CDR2 SYDVKM. CDR3 region: CASSLQGAEAFF. CDR3 DNA: TGTGCCAGCAGTCTCCAGGGCGCTGAAGCTTTCTTT.

This clone has more than one count but fewer than ten. The rearrangement links TRBV11-3 to TRBJ2-1, with unresolved D. The ends were cut back, 1 base at V and 0 bases at J, with 4 bases in the middle. The CDR3 sequence is 14 residues long. Germline lookup yields CDR1 SGHNT and CDR2 YENEEA. DNA for the CDR3: TGTGCCAGCAGCTTAGCCAGCTCCTACAATGAGCAGTTCTTC. This encodes CASSLASSYNEQFF.

The genes are TRBV7-9 and TRBJ1-1; TRBD1 might be the D (6 bases). Trimming left V 1 base short and J 3 bases short, with 9 bases between. The CDR3 loop spans 14 amino acids. Germline V gene data show CDR1 as SEHNR and CDR2 as FQNEAQ (reference sequence). CDR3 nucleotide sequence: TGTGCCAGCAGCTTAGGCGGGGGCTACACTGAAGCTTTCTTT. Its protein is CASSLGGGYTEAFF.

This chain joins TRBV4-1 and TRBJ2-3; 10 nucleotides line up with TRBD2. Germline V gene data show CDR1 as MGHRA and CDR2 as YSYEKL. Trimming cost V 4 bases and J 7 bases; bases outside gene matches: 11. The CDR3 is 16 amino acids. The CDR3 DNA sequence: TGCGCCAGCAGCCCAAAGGAGCGGGAGGGCCGGAATACGCAGTATTTT. Translating it yields CASSPKEREGRNTQYF.

This chain links TRBV5-1 with TRBJ2-5; D possibly corresponds to TRBD1 (5 bases). Trimming shortened V by 4 bases and J by 3 bases, and 10 bases separated the two germline ends. This CDR3 has 13 amino acids. Germline V gene sequence: CDR1 SGHRS, CDR2 YFSETQ. DNA of the CDR3: TGCGCCAGCAGCAGCGACAGTAAAGAGACCCAGTACTTC. Encoded protein: CASSSDSKETQYF. The full variable domain, in which reference TRBV5-1 and TRBJ2-5 provide the parts outside the CDR3, is KAGVTQTPRYLIKTRGQQVTLSCSPISGHRSVSWYQQTPGQGLQFLFEYFSETQRNKGNFPGRFSGRQFSNSRSEMNVSTLELGDSALYLCASSSDSKETQYFGPGTRLLVL.

V usage is TRBV5-5 and J usage is TRBJ1-6, with D tentatively TRBD1 (6 bases). Germline V gene sequence: CDR1 SGHKS, CDR2 YYEKEE (reference sequence). This CDR3 contains 15 residues. Trimming removed 0 bases at V and 7 bases at J, with 11 bases between. The CDR3 DNA reads as TGTGCCAGCAGCTTGGAGAGGCAGGGGAATTCACCCCTCCACTTT. Translating it yields CASSLERQGNSPLHF.

The CDR3 DNA reads TGTGCCAGCAGTTGGGGGGGGGACACAGATACGCAGTATTTT. Its protein product is CASSWGGDTDTQYF. This chain links TRBV6-6 with TRBJ2-3; 7 nucleotides align to TRBD2. Trimming at V came to 4 bases and at J to 2 bases, leaving 3 bases not matched to a gene. Germline lookup yields CDR1 MNHNY and CDR2 SVGAGI (reference sequence). CDR3 length equals 14 residues.

The J gene is TRBJ1-1, the V gene TRBV7-9, with TRBD1 matching over 9 bases. This CDR3 contains 15 residues. V dropped 3 bases and J dropped 4; count of bases not matched to a gene: 6. From germline, CDR1 is SEHNR and CDR2 FQNEAQ (reference sequence). The CDR3 sequence: CASSFTPTGGTEAFF. The CDR3 DNA is TGTGCCAGCAGCTTTACCCCGACAGGGGGCACTGAAGCTTTCTTT.

This chain joins TRBV28 and TRBJ2-1; 8 bases line up with TRBD2. CDR3 length: 13 residues. In germline, CDR1 is MDHEN, CDR2 SYDVKM. Unmatched junction bases numbered 4, after V lost 8 bases and J lost 4 bases. The CDR3 sequence is CASVSGNYNEQFF. CDR3 nucleotides: TGTGCCAGCGTTAGCGGGAATTACAATGAGCAGTTCTTC.

This chain links TRBV3-1 (or the pseudogene TRBV3-2) with TRBJ2-2, with a possible D match to TRBD1 (5 bases). Germline CDR1 LGHDT, CDR2 YNNKEL (reference sequence). CDR3 length: 14 amino acids. V was shortened by 7 bases and J by 4 bases, with 13 bases between the two germline ends. As DNA, the CDR3 is TGTGCCAGCACCACTGCAGGGTTCACCGGGGAGCTGTTTTTT. The encoded protein is CASTTAGFTGELFF.

This sequence joins TRBV5-4 and TRBJ1-1; 8 bases map to TRBD1. The CDR3 is 15 amino acids. Germline-derived CDR1 and CDR2 are SGHNT and YYREEE (reference sequence). V trimming: 5 bases; J trimming: 0 bases; junction bases outside the gene matches: 6. The DNA for the CDR3 is TGTGCCAGCAGACGACAGGGACAGGTGAACACTGAAGCTTTCTTT. Its translation is CASRRQGQVNTEAFF.

This chain uses TRBV5-6 with TRBJ2-3; D possibly corresponds to TRBD1 (5 bases). The V and J ends lost 2 bases and 4 bases respectively, with 14 bases between them. CDR1 is SGHDT and CDR2 is YYEEEE in the germline V gene. The length of the CDR3 is 15 residues. CDR3 sequence: CASSLTGVQPDTQYF. CDR3 DNA sequence: TGTGCCAGCAGCTTAACAGGTGTCCAGCCAGATACGCAGTATTTT.

J is TRBJ2-1 and V is TRBV4-3; 8 nucleotides line up with TRBD2. CDR1 is LGHNA, CDR2 YSLEER, per germline. The V and J ends lost 1 base and 7 bases, in that order; junction bases with no gene match: 3. The CDR3 loop spans 14 amino acids. DNA of the CDR3: TGCGCCAGCAGCCAAGCGGGAGGGGGGAATGAGCAGTTCTTC. Amino acids: CASSQAGGGNEQFF.

The V gene is TRBV7-2, the J gene TRBJ2-5; D possibly corresponds to TRBD2 (6 bases). The germline CDR1 and CDR2 sequences are SGHTA and FQGNSA. Trimming stripped 5 bases from V and 2 bases from J, with 18 bases between. CDR3 length: 16 amino acids. Written as DNA, the CDR3 is TGTGCCAGCAGCCTTATTTTAGCGGAGCTACAAGAGACCCAGTACTTC. It is translated as CASSLILAELQETQYF.

The J gene is TRBJ2-5, the V gene TRBV18; 11 nucleotides line up with TRBD2. The CDR3 is 15 amino acids. Germline assignment: CDR1 KGHSH and CDR2 LQKENI. V gave up 6 bases and J gave up 1 base; unmatched junction bases: 4. The DNA of the CDR3 is TGTGCCAGCTCCCTAGCGGGAGGAAGCCAAGAGACCCAGTACTTC. Its translation: CASSLAGGSQETQYF. The entire variable domain, with the rest obtained from reference TRBV18 and TRBJ2-5, is as follows: NAGVMQNPRHLVRRRGQEARLRCSPMKGHSHVYWYRQLPEEGLKFMVYLQKENIIDESGMPKERFSAEFPKEGPSILRIQQVVRGDSAAYFCASSLAGGSQETQYFGPGTRLLVL.

The chain recombines TRBV5-1 with TRBJ2-3; D is ambiguous. This CDR3 comprises 15 residues. Germline values: CDR1 SGHRS, CDR2 YFSETQ. Trimming cost V 1 base and J 3 bases, with 12 bases left between them. The CDR3 coding sequence is TGCGCCAGCAGCTTGTCAGCGTTAAGGACAGATACGCAGTATTTT. It encodes CASSLSALRTDTQYF.

In this sample, this clone turned up a few times. The chain links TRBV19 to TRBJ1-5; TRBD1 aligns across 9 bases. This CDR3 spans 15 amino acids. Germline CDR1 is LNHDA and CDR2 is SQIVND (reference sequence). V trimming: 5 bases; J trimming: 3 bases; junction bases outside the gene matches: 5. CDR3 in DNA: TGTGCCAGTAGTCGGACAGGGGCTCCCAATCAGCCCCAGCATTTT. Protein: CASSRTGAPNQPQHF.

This rearrangement joins TRBV12-3 or TRBV12-4 to TRBJ1-1; D gene unclear. This CDR3 is 13 amino acids long. Trimming shortened V by 6 bases and J by 2 bases, and 10 bases separated the two germline ends. CDR3 nucleotides: TGTGCCAGCAGGGAACAGCAAAACACTGAAGCTTTCTTT. Its translation: CASREQQNTEAFF.

The chain couples TRBV11-2 to TRBJ1-4; D ambiguous. Germline V gives CDR1 SGHAT, CDR2 FQNNGV. The CDR3 sequence is 14 residues long. Trimming removed 1 base from V and 8 bases from J, with 11 bases in between. The DNA of the CDR3 is TGTGCCAGCAGCTTAGGTTCAGTGCGGGAAAAACTGTTTTTT. Protein sequence: CASSLGSVREKLFF.

This clone was seen only once. Relative to the germline gene, one junction end is altered; a read error may explain this. The gene calls are TRBV30 and TRBJ2-7, with D possibly matching TRBD1 (6 bases). CDR1 GTSNPN and CDR2 SVGIG come from the germline V gene (reference sequence). This CDR3 is 11 amino acids long. The CDR3 region is CAWSADRALHF. As DNA, the CDR3 is TGTGCCTGGAGTGCGGACAGAGCCCTCCACTTC.

The genes are TRBV7-2 and TRBJ1-6, with 8 bases fitting TRBD1. The CDR3 extends over 17 amino acids. The V and J ends lost 5 bases and 1 base, in that order; junction bases with no gene match: 7. Per the germline V gene, CDR1 is SGHTA and CDR2 is FQGNSA. CDR3 bases: TGTGCCAGCAGCAAAAGTGGACAGGGATCCTATAATTCACCCCTCCACTTT. As protein: CASSKSGQGSYNSPLHF.

This clone has a single count. The gene calls are TRBV28 and TRBJ2-7; the match to TRBD2 covers 11 bases. CDR3 size: 19 residues. Germline assignment: CDR1 MDHEN and CDR2 SYDVKM. V lost 3 bases to trimming and J lost 1 base; unmatched junction nucleotides: 14. For the CDR3, the DNA is TGTGCCAGCAGTTTGGCCCTTTTTAGCGGGAGGGCCTCTTCCTACGAGCAGTACTTC. The encoded protein is CASSLALFSGRASSYEQYF.

The genes are TRBV6-1 and TRBJ1-5; D is perhaps TRBD1 (5 bases). The CDR3 loop spans 15 amino acids. V was clipped by 0 bases and J by 5 bases, with 11 bases between them. Germline V gene lookup returns CDR1 MNHNS and CDR2 SASEGT. The CDR3 nucleotides are TGTGCCAGCAGTGAAGCGGGGGGGTCCGATCAGCCCCAGCATTTT. It codes for CASSEAGGSDQPQHF.

This clone was detected once. The gene calls are TRBV7-6 and TRBJ2-1; 8 bases map to TRBD2. This CDR3 is built from 15 residues. V was pared by 4 bases and J by 1 base, with 3 bases of the junction left unmatched. Germline CDR1 SGHVS, CDR2 FNYEAQ. This CDR3 reads CASSSRGESYNEQFF. The CDR3 bases are TGTGCCAGCAGCTCGCGGGGGGAGTCCTACAATGAGCAGTTCTTC.

The chain is built from TRBV7-3 and TRBJ2-7; D may be TRBD2 (7 bases). Trimming cost V 0 bases and J 6 bases, with 15 bases left between them. The CDR3 covers 15 residues. Germline V gene data show CDR1 as SGHTA and CDR2 as FQGTGA. DNA of the CDR3: TGTGCCAGCAGCTTAACCGGGGGGAAACAGGGCGAGCAGTACTTC. Its translation: CASSLTGGKQGEQYF.

This clone was seen more than once but under ten times. The V gene is TRBV19, the J gene TRBJ2-1, with 9 bases identical to TRBD2. The CDR3 extends over 14 amino acids. V gave up 10 bases and J gave up 7 bases; unmatched junction bases: 11. In germline, CDR1 is LNHDA, CDR2 SQIVND (reference sequence). CDR3 sequence: CATRREGSGNEQFF. CDR3 nucleotides: TGTGCCACTCGGCGGGAGGGGAGCGGAAATGAGCAGTTCTTC.

The V call is TRBV19, the J call TRBJ1-5; the D is unclear. Germline CDR1 LNHDA, CDR2 SQIVND (reference sequence). The CDR3 totals 15 residues. The V end lost 5 bases, the J end lost 0 bases, and 11 bases lay between the germline ends. This CDR3 reads CASSSRFYSNQPQHF. DNA of the CDR3: TGTGCCAGTAGTTCTAGGTTTTATAGCAATCAGCCCCAGCATTTT.

This chain joins TRBV29-1 and TRBJ2-3; 9 nucleotides align to TRBD1. The CDR3 consists of 15 residues. The germline gives CDR1 SQVTM, CDR2 ANQGSEA. With 4 bases clipped from V and 5 bases from J, the junction kept 10 bases outside the gene matches. The CDR3 loop reads CSVGRRDRVGDTQYF. The DNA for the CDR3 is TGCAGCGTTGGCCGCCGGGACAGGGTGGGAGATACGCAGTATTTT.